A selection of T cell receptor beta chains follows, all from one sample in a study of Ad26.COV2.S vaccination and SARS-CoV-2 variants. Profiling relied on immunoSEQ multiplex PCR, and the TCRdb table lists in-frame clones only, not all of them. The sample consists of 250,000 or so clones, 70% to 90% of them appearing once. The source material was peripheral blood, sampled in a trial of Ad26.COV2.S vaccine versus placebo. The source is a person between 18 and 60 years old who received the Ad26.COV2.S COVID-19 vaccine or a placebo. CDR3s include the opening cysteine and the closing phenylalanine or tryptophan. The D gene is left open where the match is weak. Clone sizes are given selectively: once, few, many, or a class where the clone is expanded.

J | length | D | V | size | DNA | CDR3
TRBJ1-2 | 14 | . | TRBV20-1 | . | TGCAGTGCTAGTTGGGGTCTCGACAACTATGGCTACACCTTC | CSASWGLDNYGYTF
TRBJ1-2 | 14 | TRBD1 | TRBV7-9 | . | TGTGCCAGCAGGGGACAGGGGGCACCCTATGGCTACACCTTC | CASRGQGAPYGYTF
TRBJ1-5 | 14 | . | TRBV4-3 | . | TGCGCCAGCAGCCAAGAGACGGCGGTATGGCCCCAGCATTTT | CASSQETAVWPQHF
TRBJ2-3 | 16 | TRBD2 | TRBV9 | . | TGTGCCAGCAGTTGGGGGGGGTTCCCCTTCGCAGATACGCAGTATTTT | CASSWGGFPFADTQYF
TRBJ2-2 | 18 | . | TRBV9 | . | TGTGCCAGCAGCCACCGAGTCGGCGGGGGCGTTCAGGCCGGGGAGCTGTTTTTT | CASSHRVGGGVQAGELFF
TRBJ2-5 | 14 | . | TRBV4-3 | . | TGCGCCAGCAGCCTGGGACTTCTCCAAGAGACCCAGTACTTC | CASSLGLLQETQYF
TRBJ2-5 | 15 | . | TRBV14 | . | TGTGCCAGCAGCCAAGATGTTTCGGCCTTTAGAGCCCAGTACTTC | CASSQDVSAFRAQYF
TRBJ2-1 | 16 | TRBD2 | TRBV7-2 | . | TGTGCCAGCAGACAAGACCTAGCGGAAATGTACAATGAGCAGTTCTTC | CASRQDLAEMYNEQFF
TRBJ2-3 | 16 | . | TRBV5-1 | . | TGCGCCAGCAGCCCGAGGGGGGCGGGAAGCACAGATACGCAGTATTTT | CASSPRGAGSTDTQYF
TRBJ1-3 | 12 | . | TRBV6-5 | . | TGTGCCAGCAAGGGTGCCGGAAACACCATATATTTT | CASKGAGNTIYF
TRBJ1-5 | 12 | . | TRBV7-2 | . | TGTGCCAGCAGCACACAGAATCAGCCCCAGCATTTT | CASSTQNQPQHF
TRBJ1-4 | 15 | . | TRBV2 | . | TGTGCCAGCAGTGACCGAGATGCAACTAATGAAAAACTGTTTTTT | CASSDRDATNEKLFF
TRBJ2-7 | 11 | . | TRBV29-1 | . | TGCAGCGTTGAGAGCTCCTACGAGCAGTACTTC | CSVESSYEQYF
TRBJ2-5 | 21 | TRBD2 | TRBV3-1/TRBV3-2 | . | TGTGCCAGCAGCCAAGAACGCGGCCCCAAAGCCCTAGCGGGAGAAGAAGAGACCCAGTACTTC | CASSQERGPKALAGEEETQYF
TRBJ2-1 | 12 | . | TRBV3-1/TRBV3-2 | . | TGTGCCAGCAGCCTAGGGAGGCATGAGCAGTTCTTC | CASSLGRHEQFF
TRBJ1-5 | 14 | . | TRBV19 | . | TGTGCCAGTAGTATCACGGCAGGGAATCAGCCCCAGCATTTT | CASSITAGNQPQHF
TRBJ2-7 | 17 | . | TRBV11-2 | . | TGTGCCAGCAGCTTTTTGGGGTATAGCACAGACTCCTACGAGCAGTACTTC | CASSFLGYSTDSYEQYF
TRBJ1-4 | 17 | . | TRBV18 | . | TGTGCCAGCTCACCCGGGACACCTATCACAACTAATGAAAAACTGTTTTTT | CASSPGTPITTNEKLFF
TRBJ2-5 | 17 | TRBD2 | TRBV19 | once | TGTGCCAGTAGTGCCCAGCCGACTAGCGGGCTGGGAGAGACCCAGTACTTC | CASSAQPTSGLGETQYF
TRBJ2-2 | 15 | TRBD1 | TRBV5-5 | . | TGTGCCAGCAGCTTTTGGGACAGCAACACCGGGGAGCTGTTTTTT | CASSFWDSNTGELFF
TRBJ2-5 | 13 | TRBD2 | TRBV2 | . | TGTGCCAGCAGAGTAGCGGGTGCAGAGACCCAGTACTTC | CASRVAGAETQYF
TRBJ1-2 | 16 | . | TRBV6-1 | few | TGTGCCAGCAGTGGACTAGTAGGGAGAAAATCCTATGGCTACACCTTC | CASSGLVGRKSYGYTF
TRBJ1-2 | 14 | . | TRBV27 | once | TGTGCCAGCAGACCCACGGACCGGATCTATGGCTACACCTTC | CASRPTDRIYGYTF
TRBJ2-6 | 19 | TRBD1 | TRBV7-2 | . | TGTGCCAGCAGCTTTCTCGGACAGGGCACCTTATCTGGGGCCAACGTCCTGACTTTC | CASSFLGQGTLSGANVLTF
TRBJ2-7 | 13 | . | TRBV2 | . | TGTGCCAGCAGTGAATGGAGAGACTACGAGCAGTACTTC | CASSEWRDYEQYF
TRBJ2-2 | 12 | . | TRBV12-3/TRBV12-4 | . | TGTGCCAGCAGTTACAGGGTTGGGGAGCTGTTTTTT | CASSYRVGELFF
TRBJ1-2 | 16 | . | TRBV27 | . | TGTGCCAGCAGTTTAAATGTAGGGGCCGGGTACTATGGCTACACCTTC | CASSLNVGAGYYGYTF
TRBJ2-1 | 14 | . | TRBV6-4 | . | TGTGCCAGCAGTGACTTGGGAGCTACCAATGAGCAGTTCTTC | CASSDLGATNEQFF